This entry lists 6 T cell receptor beta chains sequenced from one sample in a study of blood T cell repertoires in COVID-19. The repertoire was sequenced with immunoSEQ multiplex PCR; TCRdb's copy has only in-frame clones and lacks some. The sample has 200,000 to 250,000 clones; around nine tenths are singletons. The sequencing sample was made of PBMCs or T cells enriched from blood (not recorded which). Source of these receptors: a man younger than 45 who had recovered from COVID-19.

The V and J genes are TRBV2 and TRBJ1-1, with a possible D match to TRBD1 (5 bases). Trimming left V 3 bases short and J 5 bases short, with 10 bases between. Germline V gene data show CDR1 as SNHLY and CDR2 as FYNNEI. The CDR3 is made up of 13 amino acids. The CDR3 loop reads CASSERGGTEAFF. The CDR3 DNA follows: TGTGCCAGCAGTGAGAGGGGAGGAACTGAAGCTTTCTTT.

The gene calls are TRBV4-2 and TRBJ1-2; D not certain. This CDR3 contains 13 residues. CDR1 is LGHNA and CDR2 is YNFKEQ in the germline V gene. Trimming pared 3 bases from V and 7 bases from J, leaving 12 bases between. DNA of the CDR3: TGTGCCAGCAGCCAGTCACAGTCTACTGGCTACACCTTC. This codes for CASSQSQSTGYTF.

This clone showed up just once. The gene calls are TRBV6-5 and TRBJ2-2; TRBD2 agrees at 8 bases. Germline V gives CDR1 MNHEY, CDR2 SVGAGI. Trimming at V came to 6 bases and at J to 6 bases, leaving 6 bases not matched to a gene. The CDR3 covers 14 residues. Here the CDR3 DNA reads TGTGCCAGCAGAAAGGGACTAGTGCCCGGGGAGCTGTTTTTT. Residues: CASRKGLVPGELFF.

This CDR3 is CASTRQEGAGGYTF. Written as DNA, the CDR3 is TGTGCCAGCACCAGGCAAGAGGGGGCTGGTGGCTACACCTTC. The rearrangement uses TRBV5-4 and TRBJ1-2, with 7 positions matching TRBD1. Germline V gene sequence: CDR1 SGHNT, CDR2 YYREEE (reference sequence). This CDR3 has 14 residues. V shed 6 bases and J 7 bases; nucleotides not matched to a gene: 12.

The V gene is TRBV7-3, the J gene TRBJ2-3, with unresolved D. V shed 2 bases and J shed 4 bases, with 7 bases lying between them. Germline lookup yields CDR1 SGHTA and CDR2 FQGTGA. CDR3 length equals 13 residues. In DNA, the CDR3 is TGTGCCAGCAGCTTATCTTCCGCAGATACGCAGTATTTT. It is translated as CASSLSSADTQYF.

V usage is TRBV7-9 and J usage is TRBJ2-3; 9 nucleotides match TRBD2. Germline V CDR1 and CDR2: SEHNR, FQNEAQ (reference sequence). The CDR3 is 18 amino acids. The J segment lost 0 bases and the V segment lost 5 bases, leaving 12 bases of the junction unmatched. The CDR3 DNA reads as TGTGCCAGCAGCGGTCGAGGAGCGGGAGGTCCTAGCACAGATACGCAGTATTTT. Translating gives CASSGRGAGGPSTDTQYF.